Included here is one T cell receptor (beta chain) sequence, with context. The record originates from a study of blood T cell repertoires in COVID-19. Study information: Donors in the United States, Italy and Spain gave samples during acute or convalescent COVID-19. The analysed material was cDNA or gDNA that came from T cells, B-cell-depleted T cells, or PBMCs.

Authors' analysis steps: By means of reference gene primer amplification, nucleated cell counts were estimated. Profiling relied on immunoSEQ multiplex PCR, and the TCRdb table lists in-frame clones only, not all of them. From that table come the V and J calls and clone size; the DNA was used to work out D and trimming. The sample contains 200,000 to 300,000 clones, around 86% of which appear only once. The germline gives CDR1 LNHDA, CDR2 SQIVND (reference sequence). The CDR3 loop spans 13 amino acids. The ends were cut back, 6 bases at V and 7 bases at J, with 13 bases in the middle. Sequencing was carried out using peripheral blood. V usage is TRBV19 and J usage is TRBJ1-5; D perhaps matches TRBD1 (6 bases). The origin of this receptor is an older woman who had recovered from COVID-19. CDR3 in DNA: TGTGCCAGTAGCCTCACAGGGAACCAGCCCCAGCATTTT. Translation: CASSLTGNQPQHF.